This T cell receptor (beta chain) was sequenced during a study of blood T cell repertoires in COVID-19. Study context: The United States, Italy and Spain provided the acute and convalescent COVID-19 samples. PBMCs, B-cell-depleted T cells, or T cells provided the cDNA or gDNA that made up the material.

Per the study methods: Nucleated cell number was recorded as an estimate derived from reference gene primer amplification. Method: immunoSEQ multiplex PCR; TCRdb's copy keeps in-frame clones and lacks some. V and J calls and clone size are given by that table; D and trimming were obtained from the DNA. The sample records 330,000 or so clones, 87% being singletons. One Seattle source followed patients from active infection through their disease course. The CDR3 has 13 residues. Trimming took off 0 bases at V and 5 bases at J, with 8 bases between the two ends. Germline V gene lookup returns CDR1 SGHAT and CDR2 FQNNGV.

Sequencing used peripheral blood. This receptor was identified in a man younger than 45 with COVID-19, enrolled during active disease. The chain links TRBV11-2 to TRBJ2-7; tentative D call: TRBD1 (5 bases). CDR3 DNA: TGTGCCAGCAGCTTAGACAGGGCCCACGAGCAGTACTTC. It encodes CASSLDRAHEQYF.